The TCR beta chain under discussion was sequenced for a study of early T cells in non-severe SARS-CoV-2 infection. Study background: Bulk RNA from unsorted whole blood was sequenced; chains were unpaired.

The CDR3 length is 18 residues. Trimming took off 1 base at V and 2 bases at J, with 21 bases between the two ends. The germline CDR1 and CDR2 sequences are LNHNV and YYDKDF (reference sequence). This clonotype was detected ten times or more. Attached unique molecular identifiers marked individual cDNA molecules. TCRdb called the 5' RACE reads again in MiXCR, with one record for every CDR3 protein. The repertoire holds about 47,000 distinct CDR3 sequences, with 11% as singletons. The TCR sequence derives from an adult who was a healthcare worker with PCR-confirmed SARS-CoV-2 infection or an uninfected control (not recorded which). The chain carries TRBV15 and TRBJ2-7; perhaps TRBD2 as D (7 bases). Sequenced material: whole blood. The CDR3 DNA sequence: TGTGCCACCAGCAGAGGGCTTGGGGTCGGGGGGCGCACCTACGAGCAGTACTTC. Residues: CATSRGLGVGGRTYEQYF. Based on the CDR3 plus reference TRBV15 and TRBJ2-7, the full variable domain is DAMVIQNPRYQVTQFGKPVTLSCSQTLNHNVMYWYQQKSSQAPKLLFHYYDKDFNNEADTPDNFQSRRPNTSFCFLDIRSPGLGDTAMYLCATSRGLGVGGRTYEQYFGPGTRLTVT.